The clone carrying this T cell receptor (beta chain) was seen only a few times. The target antigen is unknown. It was one heparinised blood draw, averaging around 100 mL, that each donor gave. Populations isolated by sorting all had purity greater than 95%. The entirety of the isolated RNA underwent reverse transcription, so expressed TCRB transcripts were sequenced. The method was immunoSEQ multiplex PCR; TCRdb's version includes in-frame clones alone and lacks a portion of them. Of fewer than 650,000 clones listed, 15% were seen once; the top ten hold approximately 0.093%. The sample is drawn from a study of beta chain features in type 1 diabetes. The V end was cut by 4 bases, the J end by 2 bases, with 19 bases between. The CDR3 is made up of 16 amino acids. Germline assignment: CDR1 SGHRS and CDR2 YFSETQ. Study results and limitations: Across patients, naive, central memory and Treg TCRB repertoires exhibited apparently greater similarity than was observed across healthy donors. There was no resolution here of whether HLA type influences TCRB rearrangement.

The specimen sequenced was naive CD4+ T cells from blood. This sequence joins TRBV5-1 and TRBJ2-7, with D perhaps TRBD1 (6 bases). This clonotype was sampled from a man aged 18 to 35 in good health. DNA of the CDR3: TGCGCCAGCAGCCCGGATATTCAGGGGTCTCCCTACGAGCAGTACTTC. It specifies CASSPDIQGSPYEQYF.